This note documents a single TCR beta chain sequence. Its specific antigen is unknown. The sample holds no much larger clone one base away, and base qualities are not on file. V loses 9 bases, J loses 4 bases, and the germline ends lie 13 bases apart. Including cysteine and phenylalanine, the CDR3 has 13 amino acids. Only the CDR3 region is kept as DNA, spanning 39 bases read in frame from base 1. CDR1 and CDR2, per the germline V gene, are SGHTA and FQGTGA. Library construction relied on the immunoSEQ multiplex PCR assay. The multiplex PCR relied on a mix of 60 forward primers for TCR Vbeta segments and 13 reverse primers for TCR Jbeta segments. The CDR3 region of rearranged TCR beta genes was amplified from genomic DNA with a multiplex PCR assay. The amplified TCR beta libraries were sequenced on the Illumina HiSeq System as 87-base-pair reads. The original methods were these. A later analysis counted tens of millions of unique TCR beta chains across the 650 to 700 repertoires, and around 9.9 million of these chains were shared by at least two donors. Raw reads were error-corrected and collapsed into unique sequences with a nearest-neighbor algorithm that merged closely related sequences to remove PCR and sequencing errors. CDR3 sequences were aligned to IMGT reference sequences to assign V, D and J gene segments. For a sequence to be retained, at least a six-nucleotide match to both a V gene segment and a J gene segment was required. Rearrangements were classified as productive when the CDR3 lacked stop codons and remained in frame with V and J, and all other rearrangements were classified as non-productive. Following IMGT convention, CDR3 was defined as the stretch from the second conserved V-encoded cysteine to the conserved J-encoded phenylalanine. The earlier analysis of about 620 of the donors excluded sequences that lacked an unambiguous match to a single V gene segment. In an earlier analysis of several hundred of the donors, V segments were called functional above 56.7% productive rearrangements and were called segregating when the between-donor standard deviation exceeded 5%. A statistical classification framework was developed to diagnose cytomegalovirus status using the catalog of TCR beta chain sequences. V and J gene assignment, in a later analysis, came from comparing TCR nucleotide sequences with IMGT/GENE-DB human TR gene sequences. A later analysis assigned CDR3 sequences and most-parsimonious VDJ recombination scenarios with the TCRdist pipeline. A later analysis defined each TCR beta chain by its CDR3 amino acid sequence plus V-gene family, and excluded reads lacking a unique V-gene family. As a way to deal with suspected cross-contamination and a sequencing artifact, a later analysis dropped hundreds of nucleotide sequences that were highly shared and had low generation probability. In a later analysis, a clonal expansion index was calculated for each public chain from normalized within-repertoire ranks of inferred template counts. Generation probabilities in a later analysis came from a VDJ recombination model fitted to out-of-frame rearrangements, and those results were checked against IGoR. In a later analysis, hypergeometric tests were used to score TCR-TCR, TCR-HLA and TCR-CMV co-occurrence, with a repertoire-size bias correction applied to TCR pairs. A later analysis estimated false discovery rates by permuting HLA or CMV assignments 20 times. In a later analysis, co-occurring TCRs were grouped using DBSCAN, and TCRdist sequence similarity was added for clustering within HLA-allele-positive subsets. Repertoires with fewer than 30,000 or more than 120,000 public chains were left out of co-occurrence clustering, as were five repertoires with anomalous nucleotide sharing. What TCRdb holds here is the immuneACCESS table cut down to in-frame rearrangements. Part of the clones is not present; checked against another copy, under half of the missing clones reflect an unresolved V gene, and the others are unexplained. That table gives V, J and clone size, and the DNA gave D and trimming. The sample has about 91,000 clones on record, approximately 69% of them singletons. Together, the top ten hold 1.2% of the sample.

The data stem from a study of cytomegalovirus exposure and HLA in healthy donors (TCRdb year 2017). With respect to the entire study: According to an earlier analysis of around 600 of the donors, 150 million to 200 million T cells yielded roughly 110 million unique TCR beta sequences and about 300 Gb of sequence data. An early release that covered fewer than 750 HLA-typed donors contained around 300 gigabases of sequencing data and about 84 million unique TCR sequences. Among the roughly 400 genotyped donors, under 90% belonged to the genetic ancestry cluster associated with self-reported Caucasian donors. The study aimed to test whether signatures of past pathogen exposure could be identified by cataloging public T cell receptors. The study used immunosequencing to profile the T cell repertoires of approximately 650 subjects and linked those repertoires to cytomegalovirus serostatus. In addition to the first cohort of 666 subjects, a separate validation cohort of 120 different subjects was used. High-throughput TCR immunosequencing, statistical association of individual TCRs with disease status, and machine learning were combined to predict cytomegalovirus infection status. In a later analysis, previously published TCR beta repertoires from 666 donors were re-analyzed and high-resolution HLA genotyping was added so that TCR occurrence patterns could be studied. Rather than using new phenotypic data, the later analysis identified candidate immune exposures from TCR beta sequences and from how often those sequences occurred across donors. An earlier analysis of fewer than 750 of the donors used high-throughput TCR beta sequencing to judge whether each TCR beta V gene segment behaved as functional or pseudogenic. Donor age, sex, ethnicity and CMV serostatus were compiled together with the repertoire data. A later genetic analysis took genome-wide SNP genotypes for about three fifths of the roughly 700 donors and used that subset as a discovery cohort. All discovery cohort repertoires had been generated on a single sequencing platform. Both class I and class II loci were covered by HLA typing, at four-digit resolution. The number of typed donors differed by locus: about 629-630 for A, B, C, DRB1 and DQB1; 500 to 550 for DQA1; approximately 610 for DPA1; and around 470 for DPB1. Because of strong linkage in the cohort, roughly five DR-DQ haplotypes were treated as single units for association and clustering. On average, about 240,000 unique TCR beta nucleotide sequences were sequenced per donor among 350 to 400 genotyped donors of the cohort, with around 19% of those sequences being non-productive. What the authors observed across the whole study: The sequencing pipeline was judged likely to have produced a cluster of highly shared sequence variants as a technical artifact. Assigning TCR associations to individual alleles was difficult when HLA alleles, especially DR and DQ, strongly co-occurred. A later analysis found that most CMV-associated TCR beta chains appeared HLA-restricted, with HLA associations seemingly driven largely by CMV exposure. The authors suggested that the approach could potentially be extended to other disease states and immunological phenotypes. A later analysis found that TCR association rates varied across HLA loci, with DRB1 alleles showing the most associated TCRs and HLA-C alleles the fewest. In a later analysis, HLA-associated TCR beta chains were found to be more clonally expanded and to have lower generation probabilities than equally common non-associated chains. According to a later analysis, parvovirus B19, influenza, CMV and Epstein-Barr virus appeared linked to several top co-occurrence clusters. Because some donors lacked HLA typing at each locus, the association tests relied only on the typed subset. In a later genetic analysis, a missense DCLRE1C variant was associated with V-gene and J-gene trimming of TCR beta chains, and the association was replicated in an independent cohort. Three of the identified cytomegalovirus-associated TCR beta chains were confirmed in vitro to be specific for cytomegalovirus antigens. In a later analysis, over 15,000 TCR beta sequences were associated with specific HLA alleles at a false discovery rate of 0.05. CMV serostatus was the only immune exposure information available for the cohort. Roughly uniform sequencing depth across donors was assumed in presence/absence analyses, although this assumption may not hold. A further reported finding was that TCR beta sequences accurately predicted the HLA-A and HLA-B alleles for most subjects in the first cohort. The earlier analysis of a few hundred of the donors excluded some 16 rarely observed V segments, including chromosome 9 orphons, because counts were too low. The classifier was reported to diagnose cytomegalovirus status with high specificity and sensitivity in both the original and validation cohorts. Correlated functional status among segregating V segments might reflect linkage disequilibrium, but an unknown experimental factor could not be ruled out. A total of about 180 TCR beta chains were listed by the study as associated with cytomegalovirus. Only TCR beta chains were sequenced in this cohort, and the absence of alpha or paired-chain data limited detectable features. While some public TCRs were present in many individuals, most TCR sequences turned up only very rarely across donors. In a later genetic analysis, fewer N-insertions in productive TCRs were reported among donors in an Asian-associated ancestry cluster than the roughly 700-donor mean. Because the 87-base-pair reads could not distinguish some IMGT-functional V segments, including TRBV6-2 and TRBV6-3, those segments were excluded. In an earlier analysis of approximately 590 of the donors, most TCR beta V segments appeared in productive rearrangements about 90% or about 30% of the time, broadly matching IMGT annotations.

The cohort consisted of approximately 670 healthy bone marrow donors. At the time of sampling, all cohort members were nominally healthy, though unrecorded immune exposures were likely present. The donor was CMV seronegative and was included in the group of a few hundred seronegative cohort members. A peripheral blood sample was collected from each donor, and TCR beta sequencing was performed on peripheral blood mononuclear cells. Genomic DNA extraction from the blood cell samples was performed with the Qiagen DNeasy Blood Extraction Kit. Here the chain combines TRBV7-3 and TRBJ2-1, with the D gene not confidently named. The sample comprised PBMCs. This TCR was sampled from a female donor in good health and CMV-seronegative. Read as DNA, the sequence is TGTGCCAGTTCTGGCGCGGAATACAATGAGCAGTTCTTC. Its translation is CASSGAEYNEQFF.